These 3 T cell receptor beta chains were all obtained from the same sample, sequenced in a study of T cell responses to AZD1222 COVID-19 vaccine. Only in-frame clones appear in the TCRdb table, and some are missing; sequencing was by immunoSEQ multiplex PCR. The sample records some 160,000 clones, just under 95% being singletons. The source was peripheral blood, collected on day 0 of AZD1222 vaccination. All receptors derive from an adult in good health.

The V call is TRBV12-3 or TRBV12-4, the J call TRBJ1-2, with D tentatively TRBD1 (5 bases). The V gene lost 6 bases and the J gene lost 2 bases, with 10 bases spanning the gap. This CDR3 has 13 amino acids. The CDR3 spells CASSKQVNYGYTF. As DNA, the CDR3 is TGTGCCAGCAGCAAACAGGTGAACTATGGCTACACCTTC.

The gene calls are TRBV9 and TRBJ1-1; 8 bases match TRBD1. The germline V gene has CDR1 SGDLS and CDR2 YYNGEE. J lost 4 bases, V lost 4 bases, and 6 bases had no gene match. The length of the CDR3 is 14 residues. The CDR3 DNA is TGTGCCAGCAGCCCACGAACAGGGGGCACTGAAGCTTTCTTT. As protein: CASSPRTGGTEAFF.

This chain connects TRBV11-3 to TRBJ1-6; tentative D call: TRBD1 (5 bases). The CDR3 contains 15 residues. CDR1 and CDR2 from the germline V gene are SGHNT and YENEEA. Between the trimmed V and J ends, which lost 5 bases and 3 bases, there was a span of 11 bases. The CDR3 DNA reads as TGTGCCAGCAGCGCCCGGGGGAACTATAATTCACCCCTCCACTTT. It encodes CASSARGNYNSPLHF.